The entry that follows covers one T cell receptor beta chain sequence. Antigen: not known. The sample comes from a study of cytomegalovirus exposure and HLA in healthy donors. As for the study in general: Prior work identified 120 million or so unique TCR beta sequences in about 179 million T cells. Study outcomes and limitations: TCR sequences were mostly rare, though some public TCRs occurred in many donors. The classifier reportedly diagnosed cytomegalovirus status with high specificity and sensitivity.

This PCR relied on a set of 60 Vbeta primers and 13 Jbeta primers. Only in-frame clones appear in the TCRdb table, and some are missing; sequencing was by immunoSEQ multiplex PCR. The repertoire holds 200,000 to 250,000 clones, approximately 79% seen once, with 1.7% in the top ten. The junction had 9 bases not matched to a gene; V was cut back by 10 bases and J by 4 bases. Germline loops: CDR1 SEHNR, CDR2 FQNEAQ (reference sequence). The CDR3 totals 13 residues. Sequenced material: PBMCs. The origin of this receptor is a man aged 50 to 59 in good health and CMV-seronegative. The rearrangement uses TRBV7-9 and TRBJ1-1; TRBD1 aligns across 7 bases. The CDR3 bases are TGTGCCAATGAGGGGGCAGGGGCCACTGAAGCTTTCTTT. It yields the protein CANEGAGATEAFF.